The next 18 T cell receptor beta chains were all read from a single sample in a study of T cells in Graves' hyperthyroidism and ophthalmopathy. RNA transcripts yielded amplified TCR beta CDR3 regions. When the TCR CDR3 underwent first-round RT-PCR, the HTBI primer set was used. One entry per CDR3 protein, called by TCRdb with MiXCR from the multiplex PCR reads. Of hundreds of thousands of distinct CDR3 sequences in the sample, approximately 15% are singletons; the top ten hold approximately 60%. Sequencing was performed on blood. Source of these receptors: a woman aged 55 to 70 with Graves' ophthalmopathy.

This clonotype has only a few counts. V is TRBV6-1 and J is TRBJ2-1; D is perhaps TRBD1 (5 bases). The CDR3 covers 14 residues. CDR1 is MNHNS, CDR2 SASEGT, per germline. Trimming shortened V by 2 bases and J by 7 bases, and 12 bases separated the two germline ends. In nucleotides, the CDR3 is TGTGCCAGCAGTGAATCTTACAGGATAAATGAGCAGTTCTTC. Its translation: CASSESYRINEQFF.

The chain recombines TRBV7-8 with TRBJ1-5; 7 bases align to TRBD1. The CDR3 is made up of 15 amino acids. After removal of 5 bases from V and 5 bases from J, the junction contained 9 bases not matched to a gene. Germline CDR1 and CDR2: SGHVS and FQNEAQ. The CDR3 region has the DNA TGTGCCAGCAGCCCGACGACAGGGTTAGATCAGCCCCAGCATTTT. The encoded protein is CASSPTTGLDQPQHF. The complete variable domain, with remaining parts taken from reference TRBV7-8 and TRBJ1-5, reads GAGVSQSPRYKVAKRGQDVALRCDPISGHVSLFWYQQALGQGPEFLTYFQNEAQLDKSGLPSDRFFAERPEGSVSTLKIQRTQQEDSAVYLCASSPTTGLDQPQHFGDGTRLSIL.

This clonotype has ten or more counts. The rearrangement links TRBV3-1 to TRBJ2-7, with a tentative D call TRBD2 (6 bases). CDR3 length equals 15 residues. CDR1 LGHDT and CDR2 YNNKEL come from the germline V gene (reference sequence). Trimming cost V 0 bases and J 2 bases, with 11 bases left between them. CDR3 in amino acids: CASSQDQRRAYEQYF. The CDR3 DNA is TGTGCCAGCAGCCAAGACCAGCGGAGGGCCTACGAGCAGTACTTC.

At least ten counts were recorded for this clonotype. The rearrangement joins TRBV7-2 to TRBJ2-5, with TRBD1 matching over 11 bases. Germline CDR1 reads SGHTA; CDR2 reads FQGNSA. The V and J ends lost 4 bases and 4 bases, in that order; junction bases with no gene match: 11. The CDR3 runs 17 residues. CDR3 region: CASSSVGQGAVRETQYF. The CDR3 nucleotides are TGTGCCAGCAGCTCGGTAGGACAGGGGGCGGTAAGAGAGACCCAGTACTTC.

This clonotype was found many times. This sequence joins TRBV6-2 or TRBV6-3 and TRBJ1-2; D unclear. Trimming removed 4 bases at V and 3 bases at J, with 9 bases between. The CDR3 covers 13 residues. Germline V gene sequence: CDR1 MNHEY, CDR2 SVGEGT. In nucleotides, the CDR3 is TGTGCCAGCAGTTTGGGCGGACACTATGGCTACACCTTC. Its translation: CASSLGGHYGYTF.

In this sample, this clonotype turned up many times. The V and J genes are TRBV6-1 and TRBJ2-1, with D unclear. This CDR3 is built from 14 residues. Germline V CDR1 and CDR2: MNHNS, SASEGT. V was shortened by 7 bases and J by 0 bases, with 10 bases between the two germline ends. CDR3 coding DNA: TGTGCCAGCACAACAAGAGGCTCCTACAATGAGCAGTTCTTC. Translation gives CASTTRGSYNEQFF.

This clonotype was seen at least ten times. This chain uses TRBV7-8 with TRBJ1-1; D call uncertain. Trimming took 5 bases from V and 1 from J, leaving 20 bases between them. CDR1 and CDR2 (germline): SGHVS, FQNEAQ. This CDR3 has 17 residues. Written as DNA, the CDR3 is TGTGCCAGCAGCCCTCGGTTGCTGGCGGCGGGGAACACTGAAGCTTTCTTT. It codes for CASSPRLLAAGNTEAFF.

This clonotype was counted at least ten times. The rearrangement uses TRBV20-1 and TRBJ1-3, with D hard to call. Trimming stripped 0 bases from V and 2 bases from J, with 5 bases between. CDR1 and CDR2 from the germline V gene are DFQATT and SNEGSKA (reference sequence). The CDR3 spans 13 residues. CDR3 sequence reads: CSARDTAGNTIYF. DNA for the CDR3: TGCAGTGCTAGAGATACGGCTGGAAACACCATATATTTT.

This clonotype was detected ten times or more. This chain links TRBV4-2 with TRBJ2-1; 7 nucleotides align to TRBD2. Trimming removed 0 bases from V and 5 bases from J; junction bases left unmatched: 7. CDR1 is LGHNA, CDR2 YNFKEQ, per germline. The CDR3 runs to 16 residues. The CDR3 reads CASSQDGGSTHNEQFF. The CDR3 nucleotides are TGTGCCAGCAGCCAAGACGGCGGGAGTACCCACAATGAGCAGTTCTTC.

This clonotype has ten or more counts. The chain carries TRBV9 and TRBJ1-1; 7 bases line up with TRBD1. The germline V gene encodes CDR1 SGDLS and CDR2 YYNGEE. V gave up 0 bases and J gave up 0 bases; unmatched junction bases: 2. The CDR3 length is 15 residues. The CDR3 sequence: CASSVGDRLNTEAFF. Written as DNA, the CDR3 is TGTGCCAGCAGCGTAGGGGACAGACTGAACACTGAAGCTTTCTTT.

This clonotype was detected many times. The chain combines TRBV27 with TRBJ2-7, with TRBD1 identical over 8 bases. Germline V CDR1 and CDR2: MNHEY, SMNVEV (reference sequence). This CDR3 comprises 14 residues. The ends lost 4 bases at V and 5 bases at J; junction bases unmatched: 7. The CDR3 protein is CASSWETGEDEQYF. The CDR3, as DNA: TGTGCCAGCAGTTGGGAGACAGGGGAAGACGAGCAGTACTTC.

A few counts support this clonotype. The rearrangement uses TRBV2 and TRBJ2-1; 7 bases are a match to TRBD2. Germline CDR1 and CDR2: SNHLY and FYNNEI. The CDR3 totals 14 residues. V lost 3 bases, J lost 4 bases, and 3 bases stayed unmatched. The CDR3 DNA sequence: TGTGCCAGCAGTGACGGAGCGGGGTACAATGAGCAGTTCTTC. Protein product: CASSDGAGYNEQFF.

The table lists this clonotype with a few counts. The chain employs TRBV7-8 and TRBJ2-5, with 8 bases lining up with TRBD2. V lost 4 bases, J lost 5 bases, and 12 bases stayed unmatched. CDR3 size: 16 residues. CDR1 is SGHVS, CDR2 FQNEAQ, per germline. DNA for the CDR3: TGTGCCAGCAGCTCAACACTTACGGGGGGGCAGGAGACCCAGTACTTC. Amino acid sequence: CASSSTLTGGQETQYF.

This clonotype was observed many times. CDR3 nucleotide sequence: TGCGCCAGCAGCTTATCCCAGGGAACTTACAATGAGCAGTTCTTC. Its translation: CASSLSQGTYNEQFF. The chain has TRBV5-1 and TRBJ2-1; a possible D gene is TRBD1 (5 bases). The germline V gene has CDR1 SGHRS and CDR2 YFSETQ. The CDR3 has 15 residues. The germline V and J ends were trimmed by 2 bases and 4 bases, with 13 bases remaining between them.

This clonotype appeared many times. The chain couples TRBV28 to TRBJ2-1; perhaps TRBD2 as D (5 bases). The germline V and J ends were trimmed by 6 bases and 8 bases, with 26 bases remaining between them. Germline V CDR1 and CDR2: MDHEN, SYDVKM. The CDR3 extends over 17 amino acids. The CDR3, as DNA: TGTGCCAGCAGCGAACTTCTCTCCAGCTCCCCGGGATATGAGCAGTTCTTC. This translates into CASSELLSSSPGYEQFF.

This clonotype was counted many times. The chain joins TRBV20-1 to TRBJ2-7; TRBD2 matches at 13 bases. This CDR3 comprises 15 residues. Germline V gene sequence: CDR1 DFQATT, CDR2 SNEGSKA (reference sequence). J was trimmed by 1 base and V by 1 base; bases with no gene match: 1. The DNA for the CDR3 is TGCAGTGCTAGAGTGGGACTAGCGGGATCCTACGAGCAGTACTTC. Translated, it gives CSARVGLAGSYEQYF.

This clonotype was seen ten or more times. The chain is built from TRBV6-6 and TRBJ1-5; D is uncertain. The CDR3 sequence is 15 residues long. Trimming cost V 2 bases and J 1 base, with 9 bases left between them. CDR1 is MNHNY, CDR2 SVGAGI, per germline (reference sequence). CDR3 nucleotides: TGTGCCAGCAGTTACAGCCAGCCGAGCAATCAGCCCCAGCATTTT. Its protein is CASSYSQPSNQPQHF.

In this sample, this clonotype turned up many times. The chain has TRBV20-1 and TRBJ2-1, with TRBD2 identical over 12 bases. The CDR3 is 16 amino acids. The germline V gene encodes CDR1 DFQATT and CDR2 SNEGSKA (reference sequence). V lost 5 bases and J lost 8; bases outside the gene matches: 13. DNA for the CDR3: TGCAGTGCTCCGGCCGGATGGCTAGCGGGAGGGGATGAGCAGTTCTTC. Its translation is CSAPAGWLAGGDEQFF.